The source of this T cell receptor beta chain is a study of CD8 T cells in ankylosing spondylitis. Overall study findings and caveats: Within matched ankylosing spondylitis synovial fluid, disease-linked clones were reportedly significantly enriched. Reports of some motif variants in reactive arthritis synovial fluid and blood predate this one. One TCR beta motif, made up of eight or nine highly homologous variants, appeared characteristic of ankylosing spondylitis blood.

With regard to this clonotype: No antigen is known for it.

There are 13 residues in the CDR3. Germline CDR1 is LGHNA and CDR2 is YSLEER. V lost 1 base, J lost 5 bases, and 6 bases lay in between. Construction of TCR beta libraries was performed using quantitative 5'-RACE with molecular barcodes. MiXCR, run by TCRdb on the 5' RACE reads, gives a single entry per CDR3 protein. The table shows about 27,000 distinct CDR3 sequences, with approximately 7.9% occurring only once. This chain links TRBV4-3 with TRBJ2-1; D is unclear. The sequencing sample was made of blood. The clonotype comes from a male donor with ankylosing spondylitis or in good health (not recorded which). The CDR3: CASSQARNNEQFF. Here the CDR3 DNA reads TGCGCCAGCAGCCAAGCCAGAAACAATGAGCAGTTCTTC.